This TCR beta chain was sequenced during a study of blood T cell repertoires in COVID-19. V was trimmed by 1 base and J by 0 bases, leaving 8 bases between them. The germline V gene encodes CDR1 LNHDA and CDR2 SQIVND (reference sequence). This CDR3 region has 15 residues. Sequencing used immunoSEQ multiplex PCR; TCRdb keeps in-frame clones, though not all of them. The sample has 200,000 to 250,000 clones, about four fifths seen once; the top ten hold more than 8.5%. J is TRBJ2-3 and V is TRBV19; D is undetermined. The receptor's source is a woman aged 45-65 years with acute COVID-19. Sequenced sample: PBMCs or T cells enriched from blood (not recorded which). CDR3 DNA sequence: TGTGCCAGTAGTATAGGGCTAGTGAGCACAGATACGCAGTATTTT. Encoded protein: CASSIGLVSTDTQYF.